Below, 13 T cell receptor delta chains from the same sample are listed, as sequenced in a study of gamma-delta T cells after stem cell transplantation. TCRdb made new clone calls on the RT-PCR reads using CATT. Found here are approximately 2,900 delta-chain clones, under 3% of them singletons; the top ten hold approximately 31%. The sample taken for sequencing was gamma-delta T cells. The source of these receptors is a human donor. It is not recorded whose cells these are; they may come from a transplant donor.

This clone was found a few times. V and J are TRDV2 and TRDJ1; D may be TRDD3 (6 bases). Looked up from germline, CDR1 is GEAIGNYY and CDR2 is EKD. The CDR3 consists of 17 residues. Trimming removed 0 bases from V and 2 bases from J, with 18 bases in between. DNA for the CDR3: TGTGCCTGTGACACCGTGGGGTTCCCGGGGGAGACCGATAAACTCATCTTT. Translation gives CACDTVGFPGETDKLIF.

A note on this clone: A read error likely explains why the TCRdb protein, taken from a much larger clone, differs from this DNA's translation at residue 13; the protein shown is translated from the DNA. CDR3 coding DNA: TGTGCCTGTGACCCGGCAGTTTCGCGTACTGGGGACCAAAGCTCCTGGGACACCCGACAGATGTTTTTC. It encodes CACDPAVSRTGDQSSWDTRQMFF. The chain recombines TRDV2 with TRDJ3; TRDD3 agrees at 7 bases. V trimming: 3 bases; J trimming: 0 bases; junction bases outside the gene matches: 22. Germline V gene lookup returns CDR1 GEAIGNYY and CDR2 EKD. The CDR3 extends over 23 amino acids.

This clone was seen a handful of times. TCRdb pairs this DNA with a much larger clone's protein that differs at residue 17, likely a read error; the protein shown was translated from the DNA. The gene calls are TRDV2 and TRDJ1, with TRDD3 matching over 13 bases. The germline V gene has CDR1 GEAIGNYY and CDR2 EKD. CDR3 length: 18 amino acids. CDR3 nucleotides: TGTGCCTGTGACACCGTTTCGACTGGGGGATACGACACCGATAAACTCACCTTT. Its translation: CACDTVSTGGYDTDKLTF.

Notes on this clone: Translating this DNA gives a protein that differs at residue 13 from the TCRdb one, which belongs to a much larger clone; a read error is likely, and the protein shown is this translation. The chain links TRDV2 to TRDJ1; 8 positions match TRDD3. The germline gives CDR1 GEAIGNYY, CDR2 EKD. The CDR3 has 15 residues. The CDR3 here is CACDTLGGEPDKPIF. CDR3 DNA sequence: TGTGCCTGTGACACACTGGGGGGAGAGCCCGATAAACCCATCTTT.

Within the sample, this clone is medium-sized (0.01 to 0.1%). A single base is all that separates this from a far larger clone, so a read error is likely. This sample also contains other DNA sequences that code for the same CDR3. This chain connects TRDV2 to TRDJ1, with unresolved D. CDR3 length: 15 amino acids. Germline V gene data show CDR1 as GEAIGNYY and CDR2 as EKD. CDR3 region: CACDTLSGYTDKLIF. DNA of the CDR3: TGTGCTTGTGACACCCTATCCGGTTACACCGATAAACTCATCTTT.

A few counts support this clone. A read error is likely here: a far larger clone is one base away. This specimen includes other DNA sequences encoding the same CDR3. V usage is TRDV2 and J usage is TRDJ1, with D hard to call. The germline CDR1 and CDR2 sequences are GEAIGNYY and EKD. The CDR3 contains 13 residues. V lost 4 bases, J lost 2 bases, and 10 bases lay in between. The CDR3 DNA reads TGTGCCTGTGATCCCCTGTTGACCGATAAACTCATCTTT. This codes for CACDPLLTDKLIF.

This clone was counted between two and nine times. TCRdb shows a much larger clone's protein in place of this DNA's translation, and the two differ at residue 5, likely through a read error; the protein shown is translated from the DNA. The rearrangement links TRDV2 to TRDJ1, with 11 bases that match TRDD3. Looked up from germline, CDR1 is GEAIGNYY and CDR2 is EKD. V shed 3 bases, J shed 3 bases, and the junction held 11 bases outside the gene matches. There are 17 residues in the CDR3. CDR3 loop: CACDAGFGGYAADKLIF. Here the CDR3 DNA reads TGTGCCTGTGACGCCGGTTTTGGGGGATACGCCGCCGATAAACTCATCTTT.

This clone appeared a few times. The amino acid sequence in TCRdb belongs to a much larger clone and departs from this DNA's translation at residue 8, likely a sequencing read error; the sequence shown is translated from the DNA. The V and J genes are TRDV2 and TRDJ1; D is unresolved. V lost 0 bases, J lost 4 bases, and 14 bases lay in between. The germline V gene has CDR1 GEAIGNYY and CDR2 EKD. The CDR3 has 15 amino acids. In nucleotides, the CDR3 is TGTGCCTGTGACACCCTCGGGGCGGCCAACGATAAACTCATCTTT. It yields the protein CACDTLGAANDKLIF.

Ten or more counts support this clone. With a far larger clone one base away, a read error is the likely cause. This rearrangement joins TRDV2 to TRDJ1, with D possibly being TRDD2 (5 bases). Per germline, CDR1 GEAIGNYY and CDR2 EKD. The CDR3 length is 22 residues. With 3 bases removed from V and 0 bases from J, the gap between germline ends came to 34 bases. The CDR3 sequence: CACDPLPNLPGRTLGNTDKLIF. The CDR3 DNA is TGTGCCTGTGACCCGCTTCCAAATCTGCCGGGTCGAACCCTTGGGAACACCGATAAACTCATCTTT.

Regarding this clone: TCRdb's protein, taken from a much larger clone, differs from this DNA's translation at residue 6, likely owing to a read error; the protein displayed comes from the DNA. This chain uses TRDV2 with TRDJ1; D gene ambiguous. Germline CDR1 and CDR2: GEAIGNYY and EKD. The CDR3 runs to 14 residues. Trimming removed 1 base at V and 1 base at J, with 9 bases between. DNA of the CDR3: TGTGCCTGTGACACACCTGAGAGCACCGATAAACTCATCTTT. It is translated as CACDTPESTDKLIF.

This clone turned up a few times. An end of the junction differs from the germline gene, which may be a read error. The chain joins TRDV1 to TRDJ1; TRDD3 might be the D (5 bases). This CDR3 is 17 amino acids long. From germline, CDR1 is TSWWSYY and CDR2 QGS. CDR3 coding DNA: TGTGCTCTTGGGGAATACCTAGGGGACCGTACTGTCGGTAAACCCATCTTT. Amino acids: CALGEYLGDRTVGKPIF.

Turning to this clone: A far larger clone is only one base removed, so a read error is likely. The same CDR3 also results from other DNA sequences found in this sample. CDR3 sequence: CACDSLLGDRGGIQGERYTDKLIF. DNA of the CDR3: TGCGCCTGTGACAGCCTCCTGGGGGATAGGGGGGGGATACAGGGCGAAAGGTACACCGATAAACTCATCTTT. The rearrangement links TRDV2 to TRDJ1; 10 nucleotides line up with TRDD3. The CDR3 covers 24 residues. The germline V gene has CDR1 GEAIGNYY and CDR2 EKD.

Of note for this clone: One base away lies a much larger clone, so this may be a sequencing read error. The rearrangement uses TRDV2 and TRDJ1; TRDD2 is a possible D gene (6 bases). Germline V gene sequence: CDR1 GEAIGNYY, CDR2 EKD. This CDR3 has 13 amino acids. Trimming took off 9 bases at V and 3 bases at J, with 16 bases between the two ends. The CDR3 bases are TGTGCCAGGCTTCCTGATGGTGCCGATAAACTCATCTTT. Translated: CARLPDGADKLIF.